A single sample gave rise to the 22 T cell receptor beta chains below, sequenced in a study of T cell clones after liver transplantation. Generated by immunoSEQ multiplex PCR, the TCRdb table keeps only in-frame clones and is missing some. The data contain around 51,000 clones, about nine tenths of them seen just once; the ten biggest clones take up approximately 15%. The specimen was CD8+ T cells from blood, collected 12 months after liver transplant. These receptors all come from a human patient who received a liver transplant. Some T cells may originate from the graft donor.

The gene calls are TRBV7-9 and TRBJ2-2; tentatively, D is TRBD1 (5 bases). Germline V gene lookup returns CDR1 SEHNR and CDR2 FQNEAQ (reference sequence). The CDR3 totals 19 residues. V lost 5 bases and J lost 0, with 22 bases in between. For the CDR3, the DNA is TGTGCCAGCAGCGGAGCTAGTAAGGGGTCAATGGCGAACACCGGGGAGCTGTTTTTT. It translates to CASSGASKGSMANTGELFF.

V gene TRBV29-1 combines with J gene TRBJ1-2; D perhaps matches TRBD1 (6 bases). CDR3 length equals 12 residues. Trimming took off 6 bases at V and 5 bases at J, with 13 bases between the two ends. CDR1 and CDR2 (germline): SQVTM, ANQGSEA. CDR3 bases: TGCAGCGTCCCGACAGGATGGTATGGCTACACCTTC. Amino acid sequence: CSVPTGWYGYTF.

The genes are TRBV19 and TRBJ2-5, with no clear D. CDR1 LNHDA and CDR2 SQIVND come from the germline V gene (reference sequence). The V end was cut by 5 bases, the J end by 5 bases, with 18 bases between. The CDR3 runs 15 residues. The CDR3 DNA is TGTGCCAGTAGTTTTTCTACGTTTGGGGTGGAGACCCAGTACTTC. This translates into CASSFSTFGVETQYF.

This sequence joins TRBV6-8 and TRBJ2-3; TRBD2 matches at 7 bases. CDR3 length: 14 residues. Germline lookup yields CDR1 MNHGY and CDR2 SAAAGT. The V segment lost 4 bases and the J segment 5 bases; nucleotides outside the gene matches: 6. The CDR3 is CASSLLTGGDTQYF. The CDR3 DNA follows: TGTGCCAGCAGTTTATTAACGGGAGGAGATACGCAGTATTTT.

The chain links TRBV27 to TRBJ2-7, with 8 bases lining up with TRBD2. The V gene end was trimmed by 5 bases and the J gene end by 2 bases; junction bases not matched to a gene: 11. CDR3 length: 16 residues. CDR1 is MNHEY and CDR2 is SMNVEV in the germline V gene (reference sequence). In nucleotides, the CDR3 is TGTGCCAGCAGTACCGACCGTAGCGGGGCGGCCTACGAGCAGTACTTC. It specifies CASSTDRSGAAYEQYF.

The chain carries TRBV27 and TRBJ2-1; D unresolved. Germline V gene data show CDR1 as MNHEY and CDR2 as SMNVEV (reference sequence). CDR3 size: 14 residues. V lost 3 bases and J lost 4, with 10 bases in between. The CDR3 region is CASSFQATYNEQFF. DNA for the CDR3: TGTGCCAGCAGTTTTCAGGCCACATACAATGAGCAGTTCTTC.

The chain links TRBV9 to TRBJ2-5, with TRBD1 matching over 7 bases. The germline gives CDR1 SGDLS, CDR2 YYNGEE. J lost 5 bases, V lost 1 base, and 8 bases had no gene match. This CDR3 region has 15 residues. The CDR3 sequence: CASSVTGTEGETQYF. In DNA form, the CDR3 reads TGTGCCAGCAGCGTAACGGGGACAGAAGGGGAGACCCAGTACTTC. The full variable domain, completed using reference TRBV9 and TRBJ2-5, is DSGVTQTPKHLITATGQRVTLRCSPRSGDLSVYWYQQSLDQGLQFLIQYYNGEERAKGNILERFSAQQFPDLHSELNLSSLELGDSALYFCASSVTGTEGETQYFGPGTRLLVL.

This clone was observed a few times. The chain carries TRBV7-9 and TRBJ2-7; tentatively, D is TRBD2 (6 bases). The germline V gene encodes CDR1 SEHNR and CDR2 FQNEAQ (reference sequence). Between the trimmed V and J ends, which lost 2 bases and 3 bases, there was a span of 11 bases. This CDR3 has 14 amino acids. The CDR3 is CASSLTGSVYEQYF. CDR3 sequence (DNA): TGTGCCAGCAGCTTAACCGGGAGCGTCTACGAGCAGTACTTC.

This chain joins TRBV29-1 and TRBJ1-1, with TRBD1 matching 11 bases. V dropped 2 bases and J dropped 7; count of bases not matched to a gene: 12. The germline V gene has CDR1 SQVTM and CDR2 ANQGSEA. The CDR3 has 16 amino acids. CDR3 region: CSVEPGGTGGLVEAFF. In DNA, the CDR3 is TGCAGCGTTGAACCAGGCGGGACAGGGGGTTTGGTTGAAGCTTTCTTT.

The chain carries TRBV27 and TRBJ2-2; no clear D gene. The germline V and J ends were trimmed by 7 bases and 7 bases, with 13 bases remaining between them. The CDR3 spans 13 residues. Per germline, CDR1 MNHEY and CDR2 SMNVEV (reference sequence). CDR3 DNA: TGTGCCAGCACTCAATCCTCGGGCGGGGAGCTGTTTTTT. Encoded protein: CASTQSSGGELFF.

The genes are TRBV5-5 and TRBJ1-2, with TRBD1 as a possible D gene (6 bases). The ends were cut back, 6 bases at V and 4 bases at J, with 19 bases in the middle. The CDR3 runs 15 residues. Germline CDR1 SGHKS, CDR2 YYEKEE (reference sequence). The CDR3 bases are TGTGCCAGCACCTCGGGGGCCTGGGAAGGCTATGGCTACACCTTC. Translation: CASTSGAWEGYGYTF.

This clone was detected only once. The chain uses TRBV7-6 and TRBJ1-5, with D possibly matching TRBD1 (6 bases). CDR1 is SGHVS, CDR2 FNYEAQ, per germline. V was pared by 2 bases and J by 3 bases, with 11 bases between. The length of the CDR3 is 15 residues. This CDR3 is CASSLSQGANQPQHF. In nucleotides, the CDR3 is TGTGCCAGCAGCTTATCACAGGGAGCCAATCAGCCCCAGCATTTT.

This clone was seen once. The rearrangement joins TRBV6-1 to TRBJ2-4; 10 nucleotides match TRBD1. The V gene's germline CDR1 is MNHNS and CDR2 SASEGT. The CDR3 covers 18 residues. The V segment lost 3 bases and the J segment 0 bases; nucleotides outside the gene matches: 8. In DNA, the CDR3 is TGTGCCAGCAGTGAGATCACGGGGACAGGGGTAGCCAAAAACATTCAGTACTTC. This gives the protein CASSEITGTGVAKNIQYF.

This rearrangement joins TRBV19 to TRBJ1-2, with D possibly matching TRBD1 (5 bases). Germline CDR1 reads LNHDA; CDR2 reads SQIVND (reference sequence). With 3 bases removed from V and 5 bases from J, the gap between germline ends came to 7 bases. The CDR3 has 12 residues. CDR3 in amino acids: CASSMGGYGYTF. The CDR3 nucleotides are TGTGCCAGTAGTATGGGGGGGTATGGCTACACCTTC.

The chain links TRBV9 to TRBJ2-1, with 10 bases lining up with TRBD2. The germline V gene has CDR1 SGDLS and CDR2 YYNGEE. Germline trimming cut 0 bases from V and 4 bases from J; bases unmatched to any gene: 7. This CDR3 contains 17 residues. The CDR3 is CASSVGLAGVGYNEQFF. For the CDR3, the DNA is TGTGCCAGCAGCGTAGGTCTAGCGGGAGTGGGGTACAATGAGCAGTTCTTC.

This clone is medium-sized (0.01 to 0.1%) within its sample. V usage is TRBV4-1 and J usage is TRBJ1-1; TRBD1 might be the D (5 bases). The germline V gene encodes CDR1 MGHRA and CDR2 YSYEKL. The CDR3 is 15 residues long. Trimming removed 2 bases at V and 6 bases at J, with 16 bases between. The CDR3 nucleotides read TGCGCCAGCAGCCAACCCACCGTGGGGGACCCTGAAGCTTTCTTT. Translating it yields CASSQPTVGDPEAFF.

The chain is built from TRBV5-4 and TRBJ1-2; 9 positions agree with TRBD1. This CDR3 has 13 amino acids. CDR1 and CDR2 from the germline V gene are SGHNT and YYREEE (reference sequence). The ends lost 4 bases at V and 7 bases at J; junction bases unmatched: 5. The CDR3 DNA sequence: TGTGCCAGCAGCCCGACAGGGGGAAGTGGCTACACCTTC. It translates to CASSPTGGSGYTF.

CDR3 DNA: TGTGCCAGCAGTTTAAGGGGAGGGCAGTACTTC. Translation: CASSLRGGQYF. The chain couples TRBV28 to TRBJ2-7; tentatively, D is TRBD2 (6 bases). The CDR3 loop spans 11 amino acids. CDR1 is MDHEN and CDR2 is SYDVKM in the germline V gene. Trimming cost V 2 bases and J 9 bases, with 8 bases left between them.

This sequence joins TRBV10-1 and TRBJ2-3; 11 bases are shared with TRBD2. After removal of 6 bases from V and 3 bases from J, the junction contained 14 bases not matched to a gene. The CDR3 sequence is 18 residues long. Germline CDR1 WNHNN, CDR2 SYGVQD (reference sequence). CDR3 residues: CASSATLLAGGGTDTQYF. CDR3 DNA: TGCGCCAGCAGCGCCACACTCCTAGCGGGAGGAGGTACAGATACGCAGTATTTT.

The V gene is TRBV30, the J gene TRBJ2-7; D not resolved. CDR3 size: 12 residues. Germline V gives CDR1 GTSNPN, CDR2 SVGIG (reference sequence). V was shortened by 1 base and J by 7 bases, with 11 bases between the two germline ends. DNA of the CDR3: TGTGCCTGGAGTGGGGGTCCCGCTGAGCAGTACTTC. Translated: CAWSGGPAEQYF.

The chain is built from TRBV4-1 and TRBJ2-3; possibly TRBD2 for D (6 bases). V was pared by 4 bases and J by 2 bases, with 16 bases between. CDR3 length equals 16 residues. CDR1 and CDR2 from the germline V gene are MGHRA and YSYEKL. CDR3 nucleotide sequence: TGCGCCAGCAGCCGGGGGGTGGGGACGAACACAGATACGCAGTATTTT. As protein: CASSRGVGTNTDTQYF.

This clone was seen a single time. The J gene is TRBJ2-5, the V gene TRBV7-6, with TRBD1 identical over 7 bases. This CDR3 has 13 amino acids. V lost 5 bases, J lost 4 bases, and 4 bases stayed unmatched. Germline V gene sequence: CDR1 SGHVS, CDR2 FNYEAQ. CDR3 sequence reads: CASSAWTGETQYF. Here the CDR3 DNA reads TGTGCCAGCAGCGCCTGGACAGGAGAGACCCAGTACTTC. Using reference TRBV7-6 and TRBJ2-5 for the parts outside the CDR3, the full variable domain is GAGVSQSPRYKVTKRGQDVALRCDPISGHVSLYWYRQALGQGPEFLTYFNYEAQQDKSGLPNDRFSAERPEGSISTLTIQRTEQRDSAMYRCASSAWTGETQYFGPGTRLLVL.